A single TCR beta chain is shown here with its context. Antigen specificity is unknown. Germline V gene lookup returns CDR1 SGDLS and CDR2 YYNGEE. The V end was cut by 0 bases, the J end by 0 bases, with 9 bases between. This CDR3 is 15 amino acids long. These data are taken from a study of neoadjuvant anti-PD-1 for oral cavity cancer. Study-level results: Higher pretreatment blood Treg/Th17 ratios correlated with higher pretreatment blood and lower post-treatment tumor TCRbeta clonality. TCR analyses covered only three patients per response group.

Stage II-IVA oral cavity squamous cell carcinoma was new and untreated by systemic or radiation therapy. Blood cells were analyzed directly, without culture or expansion. Libraries were prepared by immunoSEQ multiplex PCR; TCRdb keeps only in-frame clonotypes and omits some of them. The profile shows about 15,000 clones, about two thirds of them singletons. The sequence came from a person between 35 and 79 years old with oral cavity squamous cell carcinoma. The rearrangement joins TRBV9 to TRBJ2-5; D not certain. The sample consisted of PBMCs, taken before nivolumab (anti-PD-1) treatment. The CDR3 spells CASSVVPGHQETQYF. In DNA, the CDR3 is TGTGCCAGCAGCGTAGTCCCGGGTCACCAAGAGACCCAGTACTTC.